This TCR beta chain was identified in a study of shared clonotypes between healthy human individuals. Study findings and constraints: Represented diversity (both genetic and exposure-history) was limited by the small number of donors.

Germline V lookup: CDR1 SGHTA, CDR2 FQGNSA. V lost 2 bases and J lost 12, with 11 bases in between. The CDR3 extends over 12 amino acids. Turning to this clone: Its target is unknown.

The assay was run at deep level. The table came from immunoSEQ multiplex PCR; TCRdb's copy has only in-frame clones and leaves some out. Among roughly 2.6 million clones listed, just over 90% were seen once. This rearrangement joins TRBV7-2 to TRBJ2-4; D is ambiguous. The sequence was collected from a man aged 18 to 30 in good health. Material for sequencing was naive CD4+ T cells sorted from blood. The sample's subset: CD45RA+ positively selected. The CDR3 sequence is CASSLSQADQYF. The CDR3 bases are TGTGCCAGCAGCTTAAGTCAGGCAGATCAGTACTTC.